This T cell receptor beta chain was recorded in a study of T cells in Graves' hyperthyroidism and ophthalmopathy. Study-wide context: Before treatment of any kind, peripheral blood was taken at initial diagnosis.

Amplification of TCR beta CDR3 regions was performed using RNA transcripts as template. During a first-round RT-PCR of the TCR CDR3, the HTBI primer set was used. MiXCR, run by TCRdb on the multiplex PCR reads, gives a single entry per CDR3 protein. The sample records roughly 380,000 distinct CDR3 sequences, about 18% being singletons. This clonotype showed up many times. Antigen: not known. The V end lost 2 bases, the J end lost 4 bases, and 17 bases lay between the germline ends. This CDR3 contains 16 residues. Germline V gene data show CDR1 as SEHNR and CDR2 as FQNEAQ (reference sequence). Overall study findings and caveats: The model predicted ophthalmopathy a median around 6 months before onset. Ophthalmopathy cases were set apart from stable hyperthyroidism by a 13 V-J model. Most thyroid clonotypes that were expanded above 0.001 also turned up in blood.

Source material: blood. The chain joins TRBV7-9 to TRBJ1-1, with D maybe TRBD1 (5 bases). The sequence was collected from a woman younger than 35 with Graves' hyperthyroidism. The CDR3 sequence: CASSLIRQGIATEAFF. As DNA, the CDR3 is TGTGCCAGCAGCTTAATCCGTCAGGGAATCGCCACTGAAGCTTTCTTT.